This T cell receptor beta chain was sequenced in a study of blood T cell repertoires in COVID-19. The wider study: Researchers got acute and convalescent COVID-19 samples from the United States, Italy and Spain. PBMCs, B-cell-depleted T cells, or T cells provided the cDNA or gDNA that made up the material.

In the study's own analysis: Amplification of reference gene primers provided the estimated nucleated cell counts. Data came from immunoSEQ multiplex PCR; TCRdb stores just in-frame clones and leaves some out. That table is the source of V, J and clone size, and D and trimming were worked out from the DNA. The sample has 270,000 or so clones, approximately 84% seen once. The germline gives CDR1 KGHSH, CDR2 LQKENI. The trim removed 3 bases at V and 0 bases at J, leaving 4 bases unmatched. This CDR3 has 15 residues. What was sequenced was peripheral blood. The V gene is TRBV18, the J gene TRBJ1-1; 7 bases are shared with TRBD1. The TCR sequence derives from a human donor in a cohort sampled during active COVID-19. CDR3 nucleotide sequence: TGTGCCAGCTCACCGGGACAGACAATGAACACTGAAGCTTTCTTT. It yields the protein CASSPGQTMNTEAFF.